This T cell receptor (beta chain) came from a study of radiation and T cells in renal cell carcinoma. Some clones are missing from TCRdb's copy, which holds only in-frame ones; the method was immunoSEQ multiplex PCR. The sample comprises around 180,000 clones, 88% of which are singletons, and about 10% rests with the top ten. The CDR3 covers 15 residues. Looked up from germline, CDR1 is KGHSH and CDR2 is LQKENI. J gave up 4 bases and V 3 bases, and 4 bases lay outside the gene matches. The time point denotes: blood 4 weeks post-SBRT, at nephrectomy. Treatment denoted: 15 Gy SBRT to primary tumor, nephrectomy 4 weeks later. Nephrectomy followed 15 Gy stereotactic body radiation by 4 weeks.

The rearrangement uses TRBV18 and TRBJ1-2; 11 bases align to TRBD1. The receptor was isolated from a woman between 50 and 59 years old with renal cell carcinoma. The sequencing used blood, collected from a patient whose treatment included radiotherapy and nephrectomy. CDR3 bases: TGTGCCAGCTCACCGTGGGACAGGGGGTCCTATGGCTACACCTTC. Translating gives CASSPWDRGSYGYTF. Combining the CDR3 with reference TRBV18 and TRBJ1-2 gives the whole variable domain NAGVMQNPRHLVRRRGQEARLRCSPMKGHSHVYWYRQLPEEGLKFMVYLQKENIIDESGMPKERFSAEFPKEGPSILRIQQVVRGDSAAYFCASSPWDRGSYGYTFGSGTRLTVV.